The 14 T cell receptor beta chains reported below all come from one sample, sequenced in a study of T-cell reconstitution after alpha-beta-depleted transplantation in children. TCRbeta library construction was performed incorporating unique molecular identifiers. TCRdb recomputed calls from the PCR reads with MiXCR, one row per CDR3 protein. This sample yields a few hundred thousand distinct CDR3 sequences, of which roughly 11% are seen a single time; about a quarter belongs to the top ten. The specimen was peripheral blood, collected 180 days after TCRalphabeta/CD19-depleted stem cell transplant. Receptors originate from a male patient between 2 and 9 years old who had a stem cell transplant for chronic granulomatous disease, so the T cells may come from the graft donor.

This clonotype was detected ten times or more. V usage is TRBV7-8 and J usage is TRBJ1-1; 9 bases are shared with TRBD1. After removal of 1 base from V and 5 bases from J, the junction contained 2 bases not matched to a gene. This CDR3 region has 14 residues. In germline, CDR1 is SGHVS, CDR2 FQNEAQ. The CDR3 nucleotides read TGTGCCAGCAGCTTAGGGGACAGGGTAACTGAAGCTTTCTTT. This encodes CASSLGDRVTEAFF.

This clonotype was seen repeatedly, ten times or more. The V and J genes are TRBV6-5 and TRBJ2-3, with 11 positions matching TRBD2. This CDR3 comprises 17 residues. Unmatched junction bases numbered 8, after V lost 1 base and J lost 5 bases. The germline gives CDR1 MNHEY, CDR2 SVGAGI. The CDR3: CASSYFASGGRGDTQYF. The CDR3 nucleotides are TGTGCCAGCAGTTACTTCGCTAGCGGGGGGCGGGGAGATACGCAGTATTTT.

This clonotype was seen repeatedly, ten times or more. This chain uses TRBV27 with TRBJ2-3, with TRBD2 as a possible D gene (6 bases). This CDR3 has 15 amino acids. V lost 3 bases and J lost 6, with 16 bases in between. Germline-derived CDR1 and CDR2 are MNHEY and SMNVEV (reference sequence). CDR3 nucleotide sequence: TGTGCCAGCAGTTTTAACCGGGACTCTGGTGATACGCAGTATTTT. Its protein is CASSFNRDSGDTQYF.

This clonotype was detected many times. The chain is built from TRBV28 and TRBJ2-2; D not certain. CDR1 is MDHEN and CDR2 is SYDVKM in the germline V gene. V was trimmed by 2 bases and J by 6 bases, leaving 7 bases between them. The CDR3 totals 13 residues. CDR3 amino acids: CASSLRSAGELFF. For the CDR3, the DNA is TGTGCCAGCAGTTTAAGGTCTGCCGGGGAGCTGTTTTTT.

This clonotype was observed many times. The rearrangement uses TRBV7-9 and TRBJ1-1; TRBD1 matches 7 bases. V gave up 2 bases and J gave up 4 bases; unmatched junction bases: 4. This CDR3 region has 14 residues. The germline CDR1 and CDR2 sequences are SEHNR and FQNEAQ (reference sequence). The CDR3 region is CASSLKGASTEAFF. The CDR3 coding sequence is TGTGCCAGCAGCTTAAAGGGGGCTAGCACTGAAGCTTTCTTT.

In this sample, this clonotype turned up many times. The chain employs TRBV7-9 and TRBJ2-7; no definite D call. The CDR3 is 15 residues long. V was cut by 4 bases and J by 0 bases, with 13 bases left in between. CDR1 and CDR2 (germline): SEHNR, FQNEAQ (reference sequence). CDR3 amino acids: CASSSGVVGSYEQYF. The CDR3 DNA reads as TGTGCCAGCAGCTCCGGTGTAGTCGGCTCCTACGAGCAGTACTTC. Together with reference TRBV7-9 and TRBJ2-7, the CDR3 gives the full variable domain: DTGVSQNPRHKITKRGQNVTFRCDPISEHNRLYWYRQTLGQGPEFLTYFQNEAQLEKSRLLSDRFSAERPKGSFSTLEIQRTEQGDSAMYLCASSSGVVGSYEQYFGPGTRLTVT.

The chain uses TRBV19 and TRBJ2-6, with unresolved D. Germline assignment: CDR1 LNHDA and CDR2 SQIVND (reference sequence). The CDR3 is 13 amino acids. The V end was cut by 9 bases, the J end by 4 bases, with 10 bases between. CDR3 nucleotides: TGTGCCAGCTCCCGGGTAGGGGCCAACGTCCTGACTTTC. Amino acids: CASSRVGANVLTF. Based on the CDR3 plus reference TRBV19 and TRBJ2-6, the full variable domain is DGGITQSPKYLFRKEGQNVTLSCEQNLNHDAMYWYRQDPGQGLRLIYYSQIVNDFQKGDIAEGYSVSREKKESFPLTVTSAQKNPTAFYLCASSRVGANVLTFGAGSRLTVL.

There are many counts of this clonotype. This chain links TRBV12-3 or TRBV12-4 with TRBJ2-3; 10 bases agree with TRBD2. J gave up 4 bases and V 6 bases, and 13 bases lay outside the gene matches. The CDR3 length is 17 residues. CDR3 loop: CASSLSSGSRVADTQYF. CDR3 sequence (DNA): TGTGCCAGCAGCCTATCTAGCGGGAGTCGAGTGGCAGATACGCAGTATTTT.

This clonotype was found many times. This chain uses TRBV28 with TRBJ2-5; 7 nucleotides line up with TRBD1. CDR1 is MDHEN, CDR2 SYDVKM, per germline. The trim removed 6 bases at V and 4 bases at J, leaving 11 bases unmatched. The CDR3 covers 15 residues. The DNA for the CDR3 is TGTGCCAGCAGCTCGACAGGGTCCTTTCGAGAGACCCAGTACTTC. Protein sequence: CASSSTGSFRETQYF.

CDR3 DNA: TGTGCCAGCTCCCTGTCGACAGCTATGAACACTGAAGCTTTCTTT. Translating gives CASSLSTAMNTEAFF. V gene TRBV18 combines with J gene TRBJ1-1, with D possibly matching TRBD1 (5 bases). This CDR3 is 15 amino acids long. Trimming cost V 6 bases and J 0 bases, with 14 bases left between them. Looked up from germline, CDR1 is KGHSH and CDR2 is LQKENI.

The chain combines TRBV6-6 with TRBJ2-7, with D unresolved. CDR3 length equals 14 residues. The V end lost 5 bases, the J end lost 5 bases, and 16 bases lay between the germline ends. Germline CDR1 and CDR2: MNHNY and SVGAGI (reference sequence). The CDR3 bases are TGTGCCAGCAGTCCGCTAGGCGAGACCGACGAGCAGTACTTC. It encodes CASSPLGETDEQYF.

This clonotype came up many times. The rearrangement uses TRBV11-2 and TRBJ2-3; no definite D call. Looked up from germline, CDR1 is SGHAT and CDR2 is FQNNGV. V lost 7 bases and J lost 2, with 13 bases in between. There are 14 residues in the CDR3. CDR3 in amino acids: CASTPSPNTDTQYF. CDR3 in DNA: TGTGCCAGCACCCCGTCCCCCAACACAGATACGCAGTATTTT.

In its sample, this clonotype was seen many times. The genes are TRBV6-5 and TRBJ2-7, with 12 bases fitting TRBD2. This CDR3 comprises 16 residues. Trimming removed 2 bases from V and 4 bases from J; junction bases left unmatched: 6. CDR1 and CDR2 (germline): MNHEY, SVGAGI. CDR3: CASSYQSTSGSYEQYF. CDR3 DNA: TGTGCCAGCAGTTACCAATCGACTAGCGGGAGTTACGAGCAGTACTTC.

A note on this clonotype: This may come from a read error, since a much larger clone is one base off. The V call is TRBV29-1, the J call TRBJ1-1, with D possibly TRBD1 on 5 matching bases. The CDR3 length is 13 residues. V was cut by 3 bases and J by 2 bases, with 10 bases left in between. Germline CDR1 SQVTM, CDR2 ANQGSEA. The CDR3 reads CSVDSGINTEAFF. CDR3 nucleotide sequence: TGCAGCGTTGATTCAGGGATTAACACTGAAGCTTTCTTT.